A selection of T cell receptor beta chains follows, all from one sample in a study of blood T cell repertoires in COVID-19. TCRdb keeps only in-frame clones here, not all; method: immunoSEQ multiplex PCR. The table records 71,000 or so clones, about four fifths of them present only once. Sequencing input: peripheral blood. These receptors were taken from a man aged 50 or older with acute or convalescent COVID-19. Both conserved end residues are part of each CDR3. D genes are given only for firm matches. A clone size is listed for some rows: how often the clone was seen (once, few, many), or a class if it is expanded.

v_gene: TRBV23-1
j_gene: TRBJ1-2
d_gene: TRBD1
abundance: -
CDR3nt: TGCGCCAGCAGTCAACCGGGGTACACAGGGGGTAACTATGGCTACACCTTC
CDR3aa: CASSQPGYTGGNYGYTF

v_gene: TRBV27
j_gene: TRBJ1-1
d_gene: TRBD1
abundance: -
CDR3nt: TGTGCCAGCAGTTTAGGGACAGTGTACAACGCCGGGGCTGAAGCTTTCTTT
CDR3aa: CASSLGTVYNAGAEAFF

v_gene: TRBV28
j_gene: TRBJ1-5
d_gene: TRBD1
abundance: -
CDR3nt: TGTGCCAGCCAGGACAGGGGGAGCAATCAGCCCCAGCATTTT
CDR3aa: CASQDRGSNQPQHF

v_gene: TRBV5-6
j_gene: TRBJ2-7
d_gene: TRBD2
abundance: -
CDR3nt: TGTGCCAGCAGCTTGGGCCCAGCGGGAGGGTACGAGCAGTACTTC
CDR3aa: CASSLGPAGGYEQYF

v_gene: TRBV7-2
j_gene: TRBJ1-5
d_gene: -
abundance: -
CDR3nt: TGTGCCAGCAGCCCCCTCCCCGACAATAGCAATCAGCCCCAGCATTTT
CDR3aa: CASSPLPDNSNQPQHF

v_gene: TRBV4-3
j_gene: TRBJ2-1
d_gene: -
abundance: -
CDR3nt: TGCGCCAGCAGCCCCTTTGGGGGGAATGAGCAGTTCTTC
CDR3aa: CASSPFGGNEQFF

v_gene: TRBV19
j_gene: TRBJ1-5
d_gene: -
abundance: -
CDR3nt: TGTGCCAGTAGTATAGATATAACAGGGCGAGATCAGCCCCAGCATTTT
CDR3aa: CASSIDITGRDQPQHF

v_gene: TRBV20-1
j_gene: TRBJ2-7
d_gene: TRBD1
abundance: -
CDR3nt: TGCAGTGGGACAGGGGGCCAAGAGCAGTACTTC
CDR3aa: CSGTGGQEQYF

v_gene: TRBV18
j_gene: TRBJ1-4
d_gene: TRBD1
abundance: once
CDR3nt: TGTGCCAGCTCAACCGGGACAGGGGCCTTCGGATCTAATGAAAAACTGTTTTTT
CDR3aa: CASSTGTGAFGSNEKLFF

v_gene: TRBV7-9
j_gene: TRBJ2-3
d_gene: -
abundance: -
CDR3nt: TGTGCCAGCAGCTTAGGGTGGCAGGCGTCGAGTACGCAGTATTTT
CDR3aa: CASSLGWQASSTQYF

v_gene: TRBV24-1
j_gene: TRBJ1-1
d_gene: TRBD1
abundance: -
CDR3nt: TGTGCCACCACTCTGGAACAGGGGACAGTGAACACTGAAGCTTTCTTT
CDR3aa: CATTLEQGTVNTEAFF

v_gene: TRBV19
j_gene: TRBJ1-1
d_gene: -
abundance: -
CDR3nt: TGTGCCAGTAGTATGGGGGGTTCTACAGGTTCTCGTGGAGCTTTCTTT
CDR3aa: CASSMGGSTGSRGAFF

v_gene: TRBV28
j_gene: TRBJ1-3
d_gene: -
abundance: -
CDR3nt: TGTGCCAGCAGTGAGAATGTGGCTGGAAACACCATATATTTT
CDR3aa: CASSENVAGNTIYF

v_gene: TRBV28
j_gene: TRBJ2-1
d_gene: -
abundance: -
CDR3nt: TGTGCCAGCAGCCTTTTGGCCCCTAATGAGCAGTTCTTC
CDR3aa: CASSLLAPNEQFF

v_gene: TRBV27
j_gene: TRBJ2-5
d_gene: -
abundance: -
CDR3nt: TGTGCCAGCAGTCCAACCTGGGGGCCGGAGACCCAGTACTTC
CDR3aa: CASSPTWGPETQYF

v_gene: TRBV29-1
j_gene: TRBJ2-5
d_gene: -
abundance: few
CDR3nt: TGCAGCGTTGAATTGAACACAGAACAAGAGACCCAGTACTTC
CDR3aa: CSVELNTEQETQYF

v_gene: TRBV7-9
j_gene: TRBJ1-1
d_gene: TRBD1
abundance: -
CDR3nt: TGTGCCAGCAGCTTAGTTGTCAGGGGGGACACTGAAGCTTTCTTT
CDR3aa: CASSLVVRGDTEAFF

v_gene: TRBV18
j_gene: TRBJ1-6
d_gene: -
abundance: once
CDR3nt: TGTGCCAGCTCTCAACAGGAGAATAATTCACCCCTCCACTTT
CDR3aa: CASSQQENNSPLHF

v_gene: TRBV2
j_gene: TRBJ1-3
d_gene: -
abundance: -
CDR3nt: TGTGCCAGCAGTGAAGCGCCCGGGGCTGGAAACACCATATATTTT
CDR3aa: CASSEAPGAGNTIYF

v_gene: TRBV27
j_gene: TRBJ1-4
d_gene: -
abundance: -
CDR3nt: TGTGCCAGCGGCCAGCGAAAAACTAATGAAAAACTGTTTTTT
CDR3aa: CASGQRKTNEKLFF

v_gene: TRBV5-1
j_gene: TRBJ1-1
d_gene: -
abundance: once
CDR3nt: TGCGCCAGCAGCTTGTTTCAGAACACTGAAGCTTTCTTT
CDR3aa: CASSLFQNTEAFF

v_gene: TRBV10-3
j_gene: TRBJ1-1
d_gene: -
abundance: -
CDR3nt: TGTGCCATCAGTGGAGGGGAGGGCACTGAAGCTTTCTTT
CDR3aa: CAISGGEGTEAFF

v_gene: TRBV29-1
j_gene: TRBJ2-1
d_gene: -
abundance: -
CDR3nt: TGCAGCGTTGAAGATCTCAACAACTACTCCTACAATGAGCAGTTCTTC
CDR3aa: CSVEDLNNYSYNEQFF

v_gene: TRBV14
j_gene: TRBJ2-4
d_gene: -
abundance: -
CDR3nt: TGTGCCAGCAGCCAAGGGTCACTAGCCAAAAACATTCAGTACTTC
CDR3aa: CASSQGSLAKNIQYF

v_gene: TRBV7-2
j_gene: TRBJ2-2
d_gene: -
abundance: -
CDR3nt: TGTGCCAGCAGCCCCCCCAGGGTCGGGGAGCTGTTTTTT
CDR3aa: CASSPPRVGELFF

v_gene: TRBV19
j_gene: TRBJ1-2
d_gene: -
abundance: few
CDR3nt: TGTGCCAGTACCGCACTGGACAGCGAAATGATCTATGGCTACACCTTC
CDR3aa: CASTALDSEMIYGYTF

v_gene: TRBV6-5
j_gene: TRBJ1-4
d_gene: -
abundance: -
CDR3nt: TGTGCCAGCATGCGGGGCTTTGAAAAACTGTTTTTT
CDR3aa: CASMRGFEKLFF

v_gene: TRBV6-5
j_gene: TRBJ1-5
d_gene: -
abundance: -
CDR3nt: TGTGCCAGTCGTCGGGGGGCCAATCAGCCCCAGCATTTT
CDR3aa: CASRRGANQPQHF

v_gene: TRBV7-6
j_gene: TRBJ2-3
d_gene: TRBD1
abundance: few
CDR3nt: TGTGCCAGCAGCCTCTCCAACAGGGGAGACACAGATACGCAGTATTTT
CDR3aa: CASSLSNRGDTDTQYF

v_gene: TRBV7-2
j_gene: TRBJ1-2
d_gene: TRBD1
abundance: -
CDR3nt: TGTGCCAGCAGCCTAGGGACAGCACTTGGCTACACCTTC
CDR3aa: CASSLGTALGYTF